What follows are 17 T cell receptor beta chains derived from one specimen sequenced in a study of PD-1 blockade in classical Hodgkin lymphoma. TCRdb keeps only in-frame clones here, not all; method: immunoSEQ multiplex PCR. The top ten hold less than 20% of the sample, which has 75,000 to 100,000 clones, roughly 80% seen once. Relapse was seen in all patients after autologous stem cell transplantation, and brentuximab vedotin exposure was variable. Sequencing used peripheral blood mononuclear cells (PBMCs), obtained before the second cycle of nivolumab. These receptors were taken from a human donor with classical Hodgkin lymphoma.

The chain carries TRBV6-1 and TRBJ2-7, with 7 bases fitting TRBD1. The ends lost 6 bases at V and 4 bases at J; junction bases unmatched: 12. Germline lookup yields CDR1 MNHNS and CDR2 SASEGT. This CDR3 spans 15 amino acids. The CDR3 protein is CASRATGVGPYEQYF. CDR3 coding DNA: TGTGCCAGCAGAGCTACAGGGGTGGGACCGTACGAGCAGTACTTC.

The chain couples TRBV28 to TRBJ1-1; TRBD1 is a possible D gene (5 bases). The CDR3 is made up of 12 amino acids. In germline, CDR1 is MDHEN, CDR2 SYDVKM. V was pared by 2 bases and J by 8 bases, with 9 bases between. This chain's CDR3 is CASSLLAGEAFF. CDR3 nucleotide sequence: TGTGCCAGCAGTTTACTGGCAGGGGAAGCTTTCTTT.

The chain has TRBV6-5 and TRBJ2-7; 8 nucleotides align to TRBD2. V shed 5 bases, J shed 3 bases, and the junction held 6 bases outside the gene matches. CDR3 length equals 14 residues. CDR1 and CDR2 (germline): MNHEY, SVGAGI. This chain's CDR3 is CASSPQGLVYEQYF. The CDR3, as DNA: TGTGCCAGCAGTCCCCAGGGACTAGTCTACGAGCAGTACTTC.

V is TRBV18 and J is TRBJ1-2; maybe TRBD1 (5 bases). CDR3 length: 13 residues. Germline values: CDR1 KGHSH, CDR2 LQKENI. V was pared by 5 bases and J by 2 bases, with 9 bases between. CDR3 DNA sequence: TGTGCCAGCTCATACGACAGCAACTATGGCTACACCTTC. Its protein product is CASSYDSNYGYTF. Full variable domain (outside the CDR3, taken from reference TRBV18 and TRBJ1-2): NAGVMQNPRHLVRRRGQEARLRCSPMKGHSHVYWYRQLPEEGLKFMVYLQKENIIDESGMPKERFSAEFPKEGPSILRIQQVVRGDSAAYFCASSYDSNYGYTFGSGTRLTVV.

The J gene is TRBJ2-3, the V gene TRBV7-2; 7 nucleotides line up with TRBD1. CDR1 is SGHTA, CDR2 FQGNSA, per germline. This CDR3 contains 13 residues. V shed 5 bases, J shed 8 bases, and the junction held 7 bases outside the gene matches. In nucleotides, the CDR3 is TGTGCCAGCAGCCCCGACAGGGTCGGTACGCAGTATTTT. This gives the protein CASSPDRVGTQYF.

This CDR3 reads CATSREVGTSDYEQYF. The CDR3 bases are TGTGCCACCAGCAGAGAGGTCGGGACTAGCGACTACGAGCAGTACTTC. V gene TRBV15 combines with J gene TRBJ2-7; TRBD2 matches 10 bases. V shed 0 bases and J 3 bases; nucleotides not matched to a gene: 5. The CDR3 has 16 residues. CDR1 is LNHNV and CDR2 is YYDKDF in the germline V gene (reference sequence).

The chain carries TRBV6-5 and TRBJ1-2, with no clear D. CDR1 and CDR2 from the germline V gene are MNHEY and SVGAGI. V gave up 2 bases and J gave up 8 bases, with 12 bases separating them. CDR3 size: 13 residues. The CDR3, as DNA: TGTGCCAGCAGTTACCCCATTGGGAACGGCTACACCTTC. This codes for CASSYPIGNGYTF.

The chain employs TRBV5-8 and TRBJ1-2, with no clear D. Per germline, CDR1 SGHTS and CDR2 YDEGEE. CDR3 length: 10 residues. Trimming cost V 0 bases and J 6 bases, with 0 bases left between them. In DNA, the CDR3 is TGTGCCAGCAGCTTGGATGGCTACACCTTC. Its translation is CASSLDGYTF.

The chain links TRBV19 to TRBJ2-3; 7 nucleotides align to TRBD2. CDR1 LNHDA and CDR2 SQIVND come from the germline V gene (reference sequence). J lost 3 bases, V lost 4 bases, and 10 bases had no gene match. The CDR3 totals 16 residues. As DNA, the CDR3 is TGTGCCAGTAGTACCCTGGGAGCGGGGAGAACAGATACGCAGTATTTT. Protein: CASSTLGAGRTDTQYF. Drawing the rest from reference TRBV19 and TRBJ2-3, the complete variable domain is DGGITQSPKYLFRKEGQNVTLSCEQNLNHDAMYWYRQDPGQGLRLIYYSQIVNDFQKGDIAEGYSVSREKKESFPLTVTSAQKNPTAFYLCASSTLGAGRTDTQYFGPGTRLTVL.

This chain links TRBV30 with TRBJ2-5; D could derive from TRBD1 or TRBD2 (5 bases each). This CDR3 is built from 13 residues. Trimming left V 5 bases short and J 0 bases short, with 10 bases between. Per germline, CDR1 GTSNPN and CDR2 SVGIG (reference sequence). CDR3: CAWGDGDQETQYF. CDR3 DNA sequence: TGTGCCTGGGGGGACGGGGACCAAGAGACCCAGTACTTC.

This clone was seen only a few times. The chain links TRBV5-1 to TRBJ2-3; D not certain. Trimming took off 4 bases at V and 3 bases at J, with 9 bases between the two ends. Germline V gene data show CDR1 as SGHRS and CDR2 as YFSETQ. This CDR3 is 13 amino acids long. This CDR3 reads CASSPDGTDTQYF. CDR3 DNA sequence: TGCGCCAGCAGCCCCGACGGGACAGATACGCAGTATTTT.

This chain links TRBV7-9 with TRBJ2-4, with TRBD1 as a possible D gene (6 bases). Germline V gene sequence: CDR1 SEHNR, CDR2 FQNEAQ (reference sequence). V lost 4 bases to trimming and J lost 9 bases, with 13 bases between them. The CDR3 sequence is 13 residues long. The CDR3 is CASSSNRDTIQYF. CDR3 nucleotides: TGTGCCAGCAGCTCTAACAGGGATACCATTCAGTACTTC.

The CDR3 DNA reads TGTGCCAGCAGCACACGGGACAGGTACAATGAGCAGTTCTTC. Translated: CASSTRDRYNEQFF. The rearrangement uses TRBV2 and TRBJ2-1; 8 positions match TRBD1. The V gene end was trimmed by 6 bases and the J gene end by 4 bases; junction bases not matched to a gene: 5. Germline CDR1 and CDR2: SNHLY and FYNNEI. The CDR3 covers 14 residues.

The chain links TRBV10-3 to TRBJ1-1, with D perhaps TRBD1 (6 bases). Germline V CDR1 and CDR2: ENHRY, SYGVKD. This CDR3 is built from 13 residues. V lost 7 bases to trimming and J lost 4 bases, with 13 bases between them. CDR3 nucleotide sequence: TGTGCCATCACCACAGGGTTGGGCACTGAAGCTTTCTTT. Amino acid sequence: CAITTGLGTEAFF.

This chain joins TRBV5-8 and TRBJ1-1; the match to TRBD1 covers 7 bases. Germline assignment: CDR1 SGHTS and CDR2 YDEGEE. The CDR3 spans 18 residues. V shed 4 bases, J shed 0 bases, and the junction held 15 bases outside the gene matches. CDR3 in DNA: TGTGCCAGCAGCCTCGACAGGGCCCGAACCTGGATGAACACTGAAGCTTTCTTT. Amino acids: CASSLDRARTWMNTEAFF.

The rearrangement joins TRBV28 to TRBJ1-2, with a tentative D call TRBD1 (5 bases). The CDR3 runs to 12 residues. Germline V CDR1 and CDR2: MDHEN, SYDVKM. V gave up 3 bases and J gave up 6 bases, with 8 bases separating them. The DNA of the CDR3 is TGTGCCAGCAGTTTGGGGGACGATGGCTACACCTTC. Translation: CASSLGDDGYTF.

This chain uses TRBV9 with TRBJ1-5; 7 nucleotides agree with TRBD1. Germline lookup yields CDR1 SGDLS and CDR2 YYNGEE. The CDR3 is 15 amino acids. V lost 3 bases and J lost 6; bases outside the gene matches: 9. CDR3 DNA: TGTGCCAGCAGCGAGGGGGGACAGTCTATTCAGCCCCAGCATTTT. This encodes CASSEGGQSIQPQHF. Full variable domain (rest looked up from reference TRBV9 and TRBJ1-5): DSGVTQTPKHLITATGQRVTLRCSPRSGDLSVYWYQQSLDQGLQFLIQYYNGEERAKGNILERFSAQQFPDLHSELNLSSLELGDSALYFCASSEGGQSIQPQHFGDGTRLSIL.